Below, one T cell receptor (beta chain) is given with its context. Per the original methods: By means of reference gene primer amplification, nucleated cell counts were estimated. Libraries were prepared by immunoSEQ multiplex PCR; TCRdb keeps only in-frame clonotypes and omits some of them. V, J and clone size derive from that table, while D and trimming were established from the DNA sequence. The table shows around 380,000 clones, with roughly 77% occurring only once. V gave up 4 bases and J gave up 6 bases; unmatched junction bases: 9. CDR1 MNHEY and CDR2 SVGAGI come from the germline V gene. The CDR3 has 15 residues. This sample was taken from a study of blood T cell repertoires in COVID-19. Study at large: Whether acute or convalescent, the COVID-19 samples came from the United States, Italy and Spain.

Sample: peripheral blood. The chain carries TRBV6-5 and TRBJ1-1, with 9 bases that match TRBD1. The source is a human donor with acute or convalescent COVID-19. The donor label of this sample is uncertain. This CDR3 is CASSSGQGRVAEAFF. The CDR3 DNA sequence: TGTGCCAGCAGTTCGGGACAGGGAAGGGTTGCTGAAGCTTTCTTT.